This entry lists 3 T cell receptor beta chains sequenced from one sample in a study of OX40 agonist ivuxolimab in advanced cancers. The repertoire was sequenced with immunoSEQ multiplex PCR; TCRdb's copy has only in-frame clones and lacks some. This sample has fewer than 85,000 clones, with more than 75% found just once. The material was CD4+ or CD8+ T cells sorted from blood, obtained in a trial of the OX40 agonist ivuxolimab. These receptors came from an adult with an advanced solid tumor such as melanoma, head and neck, liver or kidney cancer.

The V gene is TRBV25-1, the J gene TRBJ2-5; 8 bases match TRBD2. This CDR3 contains 15 residues. Per the germline V gene, CDR1 is MGHDK and CDR2 is SYGVNS. The V gene end was trimmed by 5 bases and the J gene end by 4 bases; junction bases not matched to a gene: 9. Written as DNA, the CDR3 is TGTGCCAGCAGTACCCGTCGGGAGGGCCGAGAGACCCAGTACTTC. It codes for CASSTRREGRETQYF.

This chain uses TRBV7-3 with TRBJ1-1, with D possibly being TRBD1 (5 bases). Germline CDR1 and CDR2: SGHTA and FQGTGA. The CDR3 has 13 residues. V was cut by 4 bases and J by 7 bases, with 13 bases left in between. As DNA, the CDR3 is TGTGCCAGCAGCTCTGGGACGGATAGTGAAGCTTTCTTT. Protein product: CASSSGTDSEAFF.

The chain links TRBV28 to TRBJ2-7; 7 nucleotides agree with TRBD2. This CDR3 is 15 amino acids long. J was trimmed by 3 bases and V by 5 bases; bases with no gene match: 10. Germline loops: CDR1 MDHEN, CDR2 SYDVKM. The CDR3 coding sequence is TGTGCCAGCAGTCTGGGGGGGGGACCTATCTACGAGCAGTACTTC. Translating gives CASSLGGGPIYEQYF.